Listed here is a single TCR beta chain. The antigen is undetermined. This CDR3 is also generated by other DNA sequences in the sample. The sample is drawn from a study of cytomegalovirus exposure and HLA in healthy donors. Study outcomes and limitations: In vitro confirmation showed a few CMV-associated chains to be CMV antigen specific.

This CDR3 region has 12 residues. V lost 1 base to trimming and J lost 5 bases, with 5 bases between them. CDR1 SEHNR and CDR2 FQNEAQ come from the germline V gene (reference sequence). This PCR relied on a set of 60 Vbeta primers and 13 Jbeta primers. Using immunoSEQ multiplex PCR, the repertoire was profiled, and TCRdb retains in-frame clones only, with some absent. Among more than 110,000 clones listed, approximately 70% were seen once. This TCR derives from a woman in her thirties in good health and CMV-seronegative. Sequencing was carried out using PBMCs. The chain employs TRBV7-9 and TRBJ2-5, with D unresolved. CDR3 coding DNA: TGTGCCAGCAGCTTAGTGCGGGAGACCCAGTACTTC. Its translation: CASSLVRETQYF. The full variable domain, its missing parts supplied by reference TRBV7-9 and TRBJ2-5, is DTGVSQNPRHKITKRGQNVTFRCDPISEHNRLYWYRQTLGQGPEFLTYFQNEAQLEKSRLLSDRFSAERPKGSFSTLEIQRTEQGDSAMYLCASSLVRETQYFGPGTRLLVL.